These T cell receptor beta chains were read from a single sample in a study of OX40 agonist ivuxolimab in advanced cancers. TCRdb keeps only in-frame clones here, not all; method: immunoSEQ multiplex PCR. The sample shows about 48,000 clones, around 84% of them seen only once. The sequenced sample was CD4+ or CD8+ T cells sorted from blood, obtained in a trial of the OX40 agonist ivuxolimab. The receptors originated from an adult with an advanced solid tumor such as melanoma, head and neck, liver or kidney cancer. CDR3s include the opening cysteine and the closing phenylalanine or tryptophan. The D gene is left open where the match is weak. Some rows mark clone size as missing; the rest say once, few, many or name a class of expanded clone.

>TRBD2|TRBJ2-1|16|-|TRBV6-6
TGTGCCAGCAGCCGGGGGGGGAGTGGGTCCTACAATGAGCAGTTCTTC
CASSRGGSGSYNEQFF
>TRBD2|TRBJ2-7|16|-|TRBV9
TGTGCCAGCAGCGTAGGCCGGGGGGGGATTGGATACGAGCAGTACTTC
CASSVGRGGIGYEQYF
>TRBD2|TRBJ2-7|16|-|TRBV7-2
TGTGCCAGCACCCCATCCTATAGCGGGGGCTCCTACGAGCAGTACTTC
CASTPSYSGGSYEQYF
>TRBD2|TRBJ2-5|14|-|TRBV29-1
TGCAGCGGTGAGTCTAGCGGGGACCAAGAGACCCAGTACTTC
CSGESSGDQETQYF
>TRBD2|TRBJ2-7|16|-|TRBV6-1
TGTGCCAGCAGTAAAGGACGGACTAGCGGATCCTACGAGCAGTACTTC
CASSKGRTSGSYEQYF
>-|TRBJ1-2|13|-|TRBV30
TGTGCCTGGAGTGTACAACAGGGTCTAGGCTACACCTTC
CAWSVQQGLGYTF
>-|TRBJ2-7|13|once|TRBV7-9
TGTGCCAGCAGCTTAGCAGGGGCCTACGAGCAGTACTTC
CASSLAGAYEQYF
>-|TRBJ2-2|11|-|TRBV19
TGTGCCAGTAGTATTTCTGGGGAGCTGTTTTTT
CASSISGELFF
>TRBD2|TRBJ2-3|15|-|TRBV11-2
TGTGCCAGCAGCTCTAGCGGGAGCTGGGAAGATACGCAGTATTTT
CASSSSGSWEDTQYF
>-|TRBJ2-7|14|-|TRBV2
TGTGCCAGCAGTGAAATGCGGGCGTCCTACGAGCAGTACTTC
CASSEMRASYEQYF
>-|TRBJ1-2|15|-|TRBV6-5
TGTGCCAGCAGTTACACCGGGATCTCAGACTATGGCTACACCTTC
CASSYTGISDYGYTF
>TRBD2|TRBJ2-3|17|once|TRBV15
TGTGCCACCAGCAGAGACAATACAGCGGGATTCTCAGATACGCAGTATTTT
CATSRDNTAGFSDTQYF
>-|TRBJ2-1|15|-|TRBV11-3
TGTGCCAGCAGCTTAGGGCGGGGTTCCTACAATGAGCAGTTCTTC
CASSLGRGSYNEQFF
>TRBD1|TRBJ1-1|15|-|TRBV5-1
TGCGCCAGCAGCTCAAGTGGTACAGGGGGCACTGAAGCTTTCTTT
CASSSSGTGGTEAFF
>-|TRBJ1-4|16|-|TRBV11-2
TGTGCCAGCAGCTTAGTAGGGCCCGGAGGGTATGAAAAACTGTTTTTT
CASSLVGPGGYEKLFF
>-|TRBJ1-1|14|few|TRBV10-3
TGTGCCATCAGGAGTACAGGGCCTTTCACTGAAGCTTTCTTT
CAIRSTGPFTEAFF
>-|TRBJ2-7|14|-|TRBV6-1
TGTGCCAGCAGTGAATGGGGCAGCTCCTACGAGCAGTACTTC
CASSEWGSSYEQYF
>TRBD1|TRBJ1-4|13|-|TRBV5-1
TGCGCCAGCAGCCGGGACAGGGGTGAAAAACTGTTTTTT
CASSRDRGEKLFF
>TRBD1|TRBJ2-5|15|-|TRBV5-1
TGCGCCAGCAGCTTGGAGGGCAGGGGGCTTAAGACCCAGTACTTC
CASSLEGRGLKTQYF